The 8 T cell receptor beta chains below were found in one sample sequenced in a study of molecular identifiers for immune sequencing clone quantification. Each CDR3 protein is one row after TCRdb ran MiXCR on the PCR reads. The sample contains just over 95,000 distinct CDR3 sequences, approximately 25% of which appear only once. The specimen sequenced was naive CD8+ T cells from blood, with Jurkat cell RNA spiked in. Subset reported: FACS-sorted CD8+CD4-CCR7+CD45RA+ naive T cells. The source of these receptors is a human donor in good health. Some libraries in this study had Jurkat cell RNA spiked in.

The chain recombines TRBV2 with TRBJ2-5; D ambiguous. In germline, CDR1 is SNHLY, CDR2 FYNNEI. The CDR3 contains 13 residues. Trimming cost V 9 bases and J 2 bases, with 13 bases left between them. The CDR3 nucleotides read TGTGCCAGGAGAGAGTTGGGGCAAGAGACCCAGTACTTC. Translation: CARRELGQETQYF.

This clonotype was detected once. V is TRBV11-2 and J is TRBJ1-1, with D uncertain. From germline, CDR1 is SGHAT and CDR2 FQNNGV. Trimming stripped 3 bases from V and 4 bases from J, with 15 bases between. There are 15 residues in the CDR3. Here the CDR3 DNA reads TGTGCCAGCAGCTTTTTAGCGTTAGGCCCCACTGAAGCTTTCTTT. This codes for CASSFLALGPTEAFF.

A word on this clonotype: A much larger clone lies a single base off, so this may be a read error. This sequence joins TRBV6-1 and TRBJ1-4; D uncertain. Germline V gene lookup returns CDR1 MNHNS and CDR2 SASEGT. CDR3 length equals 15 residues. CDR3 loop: CVSRTLSGGGEKLFF. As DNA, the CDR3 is TGTGTCAGCCGTACTCTCTCAGGCGGAGGGGAAAAACTGTTTTTT.

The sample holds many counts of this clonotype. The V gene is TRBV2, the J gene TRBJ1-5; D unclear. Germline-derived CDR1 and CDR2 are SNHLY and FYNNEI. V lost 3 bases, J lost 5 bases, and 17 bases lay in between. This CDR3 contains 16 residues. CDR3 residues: CASSEPREGVDQPQHF. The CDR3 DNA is TGTGCCAGCAGTGAGCCTAGGGAGGGCGTCGATCAGCCCCAGCATTTT.

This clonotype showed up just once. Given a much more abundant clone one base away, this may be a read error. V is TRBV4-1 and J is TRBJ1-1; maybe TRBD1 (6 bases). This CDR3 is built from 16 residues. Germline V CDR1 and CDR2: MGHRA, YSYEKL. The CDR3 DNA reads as TGCGCCGGCAGCCAAGATCGCCAGGGGTTGAACACTGAAGCTTTCTTT. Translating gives CAGSQDRQGLNTEAFF.

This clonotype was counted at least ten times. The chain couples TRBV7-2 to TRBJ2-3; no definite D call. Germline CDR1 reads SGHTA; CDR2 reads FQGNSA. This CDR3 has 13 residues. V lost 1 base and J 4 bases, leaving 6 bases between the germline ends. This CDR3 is CASSLDGPDTQYF. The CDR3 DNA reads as TGTGCCAGCAGCTTAGATGGCCCAGATACGCAGTATTTT.

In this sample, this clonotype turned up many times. DNA for the CDR3: TGCGCCAGCAGCCCTACCGGACAGGGTTACTTGAGCACTGAAGCTTTCTTT. Translating it yields CASSPTGQGYLSTEAFF. This chain links TRBV4-1 with TRBJ1-1; 8 bases fit TRBD1. The CDR3 is made up of 17 amino acids. CDR1 and CDR2 from the germline V gene are MGHRA and YSYEKL. J lost 4 bases, V lost 4 bases, and 14 bases had no gene match.

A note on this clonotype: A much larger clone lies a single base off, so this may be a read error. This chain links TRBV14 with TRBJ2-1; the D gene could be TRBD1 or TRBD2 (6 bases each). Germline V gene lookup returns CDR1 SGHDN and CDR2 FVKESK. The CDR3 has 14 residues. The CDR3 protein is CAGSQGLGGYEQFF. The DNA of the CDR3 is TGTGCCGGCAGCCAAGGGTTAGGGGGGTATGAGCAGTTCTTC.